Following are 17 T cell receptor beta chains from one sample sequenced in a study of tissue T cells after allogeneic stem cell transplantation (dated by TCRdb to the early 2020s). The library came from the immunoSEQ multiplex PCR assay. The clones in this table, taken by TCRdb from immuneACCESS, are in-frame only. Not every clone is retained; where verified, under half of the shortfall comes from an unresolved V gene, and the cause of the rest is unknown. The sample table lists over 450 clones, around 62% of them with a count of one. Of the sample, over 9% falls within the top ten clones. Sample: gut tissue. These receptors were taken from a female BALB/c mouse in good health. The strain carries MHC haplotype H2-d.

The sample holds one count of this clone. Gene names follow the mouse nomenclature. The missing CDR3 end, 1 residue past where the read stops, is filled in from the germline J gene. V is TRBV13-2 and J is TRBJ1-6; 10 nucleotides match TRBD1. TRBJ1-6 is an ORF; its function is uncertain. Germline V gene lookup returns CDR1 NNHNN and CDR2 SYGAGS (reference sequence). This CDR3 has 16 residues. J lost 5 bases, V lost 1 base, and 3 bases had no gene match. CDR3 loop: CASGDPGTGDNSPLYF. Incomplete CDR3 DNA: TGTGCCAGCGGTGATCCCGGGACAGGGGATAATTCGCCCCTCTAC.

Of note for this clone: Genes and germline are mouse. The read is 1 residue too short to cover the CDR3 end, so that end is filled in from the germline J gene. V gene TRBV31 combines with J gene TRBJ2-7; the match to TRBD2 covers 8 bases. This CDR3 region has 15 residues. Germline lookup yields CDR1 GKSSPN and CDR2 SITVG. J lost 0 bases, V lost 0 bases, and 4 bases had no gene match. CDR3 loop: CAWSLRGGGSYEQYF. CDR3 DNA, as far as it was read: TGTGCCTGGAGTCTAAGGGGGGGCGGCTCCTATGAACAGTAC.

Remarks on this clone: The gene names here belong to mouse. The CDR3 extends 1 residue past the end of the read, so its final part is completed from the germline J gene. This sequence joins TRBV3 and TRBJ2-5, with 10 bases identical to TRBD2. Germline V gene lookup returns CDR1 SNHLY and CDR2 FYNGKV (reference sequence). The CDR3 runs 13 residues. V shed 5 bases and J 5 bases; nucleotides not matched to a gene: 1. The chain's CDR3 is CASSRDWGDTQYF. CDR3 DNA (partial): TGTGCCAGCAGCCGGGACTGGGGAGACACCCAGTAC.

As concerns this clone: Mouse names are used for the genes. The missing CDR3 end, 1 residue past where the read stops, is filled in from the germline J gene. The rearrangement joins TRBV24 to TRBJ2-7, with TRBD2 matching 14 bases. This CDR3 is 15 amino acids long. CDR1 is KGHTA and CDR2 is FRNEEI in the germline V gene. V was pared by 5 bases and J by 7 bases, with 7 bases of the junction left unmatched. CDR3 sequence: CASSTRDWGGGEQYF. CDR3 DNA, as far as it was read: TGTGCCAGCAGTACCCGGGACTGGGGGGGCGGAGAACAGTAC.

The sample holds one count of this clone. Mouse gene names and germline throughout. The CDR3 extends 1 residue past the end of the read, so its final part is completed from the germline J gene. The chain employs TRBV3 and TRBJ1-5; D is possibly TRBD1 (6 bases). The germline CDR1 and CDR2 sequences are SNHLY and FYNGKV (reference sequence). V was pared by 3 bases and J by 0 bases, with 12 bases between. The CDR3 is 16 residues long. The CDR3 DNA, read in part, is TGTGCCAGCAGCTTGGGGGCCGCGCTTAACAACCAGGCTCCGCTT. This sequence encodes CASSLGAALNNQAPL. The entire CDR3 sequence reads CASSLGAALNNQAPLF.

Regarding this clone: The gene names given are mouse names. The read stops 1 residue short of the end of the CDR3; the missing end is completed from the germline J gene. V gene TRBV1 combines with J gene TRBJ2-7; D not certain. The CDR3 has 12 amino acids. Per germline, CDR1 NSQYPW and CDR2 LRSPGD (reference sequence). Trimming took off 1 base at V and 3 bases at J, with 4 bases between the two ends. CDR3 amino acids: CTCSAVGYEQYF. The DNA read from the CDR3 is TGCACCTGCAGTGCAGTGGGCTATGAACAGTAC.

In regard to this clone: Genes and germline are mouse. With the read ending 1 residue before the CDR3 end, the germline J gene is used to fill in that end. The V and J genes are TRBV14 and TRBJ2-1, with D uncertain. CDR1 is SGHDT and CDR2 is FRDEAV in the germline V gene. This CDR3 spans 14 amino acids. V gave up 4 bases and J gave up 0 bases, with 8 bases separating them. CDR3 loop: CASSGRLNYAEQFF. Incomplete CDR3 DNA: TGTGCCAGCAGTGGCAGACTTAACTATGCTGAGCAGTTC. Complete variable domain (other parts from reference TRBV14 and TRBJ2-1): EAGVTQSPRYAVLQEGQAVSFWCDPISGHDTLYWYQQPRDQGPQLLVYFRDEAVIDNSQLPSDRFSAVRPKGTNSTLKIQSAKQGDTATYLCASSGRLNYAEQFFGPGTRLTVL.

This clone was found a few times. All gene names here are mouse names. The CDR3 is cut off 1 residue early in the read; its end comes from the germline J gene. The V gene is TRBV13-1, the J gene TRBJ1-5, with 8 nucleotides matching TRBD1. Germline lookup yields CDR1 NSHNY and CDR2 SYGAGN. The CDR3 is made up of 14 amino acids. The junction had 0 bases not matched to a gene; V was cut back by 3 bases and J by 1 base. CDR3 amino acids: CASSGTGNNQAPLF. The CDR3 bases that were read are TGTGCCAGCAGTGGGACAGGGAACAACCAGGCTCCGCTT.

A single count supports this clone. Gene names are mouse gene names. The sequenced CDR3 bases are TGTGCCAGCAGCCAGTCCGGGACAGGGTTCTATGAACAGTAC. The encoded protein is CASSQSGTGFYEQY. The whole CDR3 protein reads CASSQSGTGFYEQYF. The J gene is TRBJ2-7, the V gene TRBV2; the match to TRBD1 covers 9 bases. The CDR3 end falls 1 residue outside the read, so it is completed with the germline J gene. This CDR3 region has 15 residues. CDR1 is LGHNA and CDR2 is YSYQKL in the germline V gene. The J segment lost 3 bases and the V segment lost 3 bases, leaving 6 bases of the junction unmatched.

To note about this clone: Germline and genes: mouse. With the read ending 1 residue before the CDR3 end, the germline J gene is used to fill in that end. The chain is built from TRBV19 and TRBJ2-1; D ambiguous. Germline CDR1 and CDR2: FNHDT and SITEND (reference sequence). The V end was cut by 0 bases, the J end by 1 base, with 5 bases between. This CDR3 spans 14 amino acids. The CDR3 protein is CASSIAGNYAEQFF. The part of the CDR3 DNA that was read is TGTGCCAGCAGTATAGCGGGGAACTATGCTGAGCAGTTC.

This clone was observed a handful of times. All gene names here are mouse names. The read terminates 1 residue ahead of where the CDR3 ends, so the germline J gene completes it. The V gene is TRBV13-1, the J gene TRBJ1-5, with TRBD1 matching 7 bases. Germline V lookup: CDR1 NSHNY, CDR2 SYGAGN. The CDR3 runs to 14 residues. The J segment lost 0 bases and the V segment lost 5 bases, leaving 2 bases of the junction unmatched. Partial CDR3 DNA: TGTGCCAGCAGCTGGGACAGTAACAACCAGGCTCCGCTT. Translated: CASSWDSNNQAPL. The whole CDR3 protein reads CASSWDSNNQAPLF.

Comment on this clone: Germline and genes here are mouse. Read sequence stops 1 residue before the CDR3 end, and the germline J gene provides the missing end. The gene calls are TRBV13-1 and TRBJ2-2, with 7 nucleotides matching TRBD2. This CDR3 has 15 amino acids. Per the germline V gene, CDR1 is NSHNY and CDR2 is SYGAGN. V shed 1 base and J 2 bases; nucleotides not matched to a gene: 2. The chain's CDR3 is CASSDQTGNTGQLYF. The sequenced CDR3 bases are TGTGCCAGCAGTGATCAGACTGGGAACACCGGGCAGCTCTAC.

A word on this clone: The germline and genes are mouse ones. Coverage ceases 1 residue before the CDR3 finishes, and the germline J gene fills in the end. The gene calls are TRBV13-2 and TRBJ2-5, with D tentatively TRBD1 or TRBD2 (5 bases each). Deletions cut 2 bases from V and 2 bases from J, with 6 bases between. The CDR3 spans 13 residues. CDR1 is NNHNN, CDR2 SYGAGS, per germline (reference sequence). The CDR3 loop is CASGEGVQDTQYF. Incomplete CDR3 DNA: TGTGCCAGCGGTGAGGGGGTCCAAGACACCCAGTAC.

This clone has a handful of counts. Here the gene names and germline are mouse. The read terminates 1 residue ahead of where the CDR3 ends, so the germline J gene completes it. This chain links TRBV20 with TRBJ2-3; 9 bases match TRBD2. V was clipped by 0 bases and J by 1 base; unmatched bases: 5. The CDR3 sequence is 16 residues long. Per germline, CDR1 GFQATS and CDR2 STVNSAI. Partial CDR3 DNA: TGTGGTGCTAGGGATCTCCTGGGGGGGGGTGCAGAAACGCTGTAT. This sequence encodes CGARDLLGGGAETLY. In full, the CDR3 is CGARDLLGGGAETLYF.

For this clone: Germline and genes here are mouse. The read ends 1 residue before the CDR3 terminus; that terminus is restored from the germline J gene. The chain carries TRBV13-2 and TRBJ2-3; 9 bases are shared with TRBD2. Trimming removed 3 bases from V and 1 base from J; junction bases left unmatched: 6. The CDR3 spans 16 residues. Germline-derived CDR1 and CDR2 are NNHNN and SYGAGS (reference sequence). The CDR3 region is CASGGLLGGGAETLYF. The sequenced CDR3 bases are TGTGCCAGCGGTGGCCTACTGGGGGGAGGTGCAGAAACGCTGTAT.

Concerning this clone: These gene names are mouse names. Read data end 1 residue before the CDR3 end; the end is taken from the germline J gene. This rearrangement joins TRBV29 to TRBJ1-2, with 8 bases matching TRBD1. CDR1 and CDR2 (germline): MSHET, SYDVDS. V shed 3 bases, J shed 4 bases, and the junction held 4 bases outside the gene matches. The length of the CDR3 is 14 residues. CDR3 sequence: CASSFRGRVSDYTF. The covered CDR3 bases are TGTGCTAGCAGTTTCAGGGGGCGAGTCTCCGACTACACC.

About this clone itself: Germline and genes: mouse. The read ends 1 residue early relative to the CDR3; the germline J gene fills the gap. The V and J genes are TRBV13-2 and TRBJ2-1; 7 nucleotides align to TRBD1. Germline loops: CDR1 NNHNN, CDR2 SYGAGS (reference sequence). The CDR3 runs 14 residues. Germline trimming cut 2 bases from V and 3 bases from J; bases unmatched to any gene: 2. The sequenced CDR3 bases are TGTGCCAGCGGTGAGCGGGACAGCTATGCTGAGCAGTTC. Translating gives CASGERDSYAEQF. The whole CDR3 sequence is CASGERDSYAEQFF.